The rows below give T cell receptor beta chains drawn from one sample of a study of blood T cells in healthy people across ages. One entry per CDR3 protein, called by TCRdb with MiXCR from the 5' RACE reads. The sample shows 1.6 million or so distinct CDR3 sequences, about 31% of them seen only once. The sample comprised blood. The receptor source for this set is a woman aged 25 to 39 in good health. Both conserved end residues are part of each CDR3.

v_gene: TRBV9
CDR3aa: CASSVANGAYEQYF

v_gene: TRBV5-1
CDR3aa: CAGSLYVLGTDTQYF

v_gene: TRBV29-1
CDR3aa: CSVAQTSGHNEQFF

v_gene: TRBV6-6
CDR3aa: CASTLGMGRETQYF

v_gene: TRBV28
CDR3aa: CASSSLPGSSNTEAFF

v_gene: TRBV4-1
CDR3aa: CASSQEDRRRGTQYF

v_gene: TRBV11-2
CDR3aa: CASTIATSTDTQYF

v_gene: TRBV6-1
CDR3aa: CASTGGFGQPQHF

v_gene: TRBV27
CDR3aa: CASGLAFSSYEQYF

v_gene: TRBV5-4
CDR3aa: CASSLDIGYEQYF

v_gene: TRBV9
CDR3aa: CASSVGTVDRDTQYF

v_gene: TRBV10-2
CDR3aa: CASMAGPRETQYF

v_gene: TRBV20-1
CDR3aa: CSAGGGASYNEQFF

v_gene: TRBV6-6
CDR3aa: CASRPAGGSGELFF

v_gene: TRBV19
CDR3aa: CASSQSGDSPLHF

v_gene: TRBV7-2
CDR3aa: CASSWIAGCGNEQFF

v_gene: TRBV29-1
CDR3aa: CSVEGTRGYEQYF

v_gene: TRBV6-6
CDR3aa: CASSPGDSLTYGYTF

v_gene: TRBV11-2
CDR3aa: CASSPGPGREEGYTF

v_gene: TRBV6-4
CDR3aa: CASSALGLAGTDTQYF

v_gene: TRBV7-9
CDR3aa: CASSFGLAGEIEQFF

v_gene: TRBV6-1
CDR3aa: CASRSVNEQFF

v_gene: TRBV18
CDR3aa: CASSAQGNRYNEQFF

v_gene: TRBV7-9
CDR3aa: CASSLASFDEQYF

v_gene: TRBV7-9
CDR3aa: CASITPRGSSSYNEQFF

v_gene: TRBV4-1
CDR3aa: CASSHPSGRLGYTF

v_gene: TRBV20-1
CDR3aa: CSAPPEQGAYGYTF

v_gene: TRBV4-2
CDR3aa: CASSQEPHRFSGANVLTF

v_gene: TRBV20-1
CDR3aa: CSARRPQGQETQYF

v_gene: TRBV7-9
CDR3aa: CASSLEGPVLGYTF

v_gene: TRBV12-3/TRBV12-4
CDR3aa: CASAPGGGRETQYF